A single sample is the source of the 25 T cell receptor beta chains below, sequenced in a study of shared clonotypes between healthy human individuals. TCRdb's copy holds only in-frame clones and misses some; the assay was immunoSEQ multiplex PCR. The sample has about 680,000 clones; roughly 94% are singletons. Positive CCR7 selection of CD45RO-negative cells yielded the naive CD8 cells, and terminally differentiated effector memory CD45RA+ cells were excluded. What was sequenced was naive CD8+ T cells sorted from blood. Every receptor here comes from a man aged 30 to 39 in good health.

This chain connects TRBV27 to TRBJ2-7, with a tentative D call TRBD1 (6 bases). The germline V gene has CDR1 MNHEY and CDR2 SMNVEV (reference sequence). This CDR3 spans 11 amino acids. V was cut by 8 bases and J by 6 bases, with 11 bases left in between. CDR3 bases: TGTGCCAGCGCCGCAGGGGTCGAGCAGTACTTC. Translation gives CASAAGVEQYF.

The chain joins TRBV10-3 to TRBJ2-3, with 7 bases matching TRBD1. Germline values: CDR1 ENHRY, CDR2 SYGVKD. V shed 8 bases, J shed 5 bases, and the junction held 10 bases outside the gene matches. The CDR3 sequence is 14 residues long. In DNA, the CDR3 is TGTGCCATCTCCTACGAGGGGGCCGTAGATACGCAGTATTTT. Protein sequence: CAISYEGAVDTQYF.

V is TRBV10-2 and J is TRBJ1-3, with 7 bases that match TRBD1. With 6 bases clipped from V and 7 bases from J, the junction kept 12 bases outside the gene matches. The length of the CDR3 is 15 residues. The V gene's germline CDR1 is WSHSY and CDR2 SAAADI. CDR3 nucleotides: TGCGCCAGCAGAACCTACCGGGACAGAGGGAACACCATATATTTT. Protein product: CASRTYRDRGNTIYF.

The rearrangement joins TRBV6-6 to TRBJ2-7; D is perhaps TRBD1 (6 bases). Germline CDR1 MNHNY, CDR2 SVGAGI (reference sequence). CDR3 length: 15 residues. Trimming removed 5 bases from V and 6 bases from J, with 20 bases in between. Written as DNA, the CDR3 is TGTGCCAGCAGTACACTCGGCCAGGGGCAGGGCGAGCAGTACTTC. It yields the protein CASSTLGQGQGEQYF.

The chain has TRBV29-1 and TRBJ2-7; 8 nucleotides align to TRBD1. Looked up from germline, CDR1 is SQVTM and CDR2 is ANQGSEA. Trimming took 3 bases from V and 4 from J; bases not matched to a gene: 5. This CDR3 comprises 13 residues. The CDR3 here is CSVEQGAEYEQYF. The DNA for the CDR3 is TGCAGCGTTGAGCAGGGGGCTGAGTACGAGCAGTACTTC.

V gene TRBV2 combines with J gene TRBJ2-1; TRBD2 aligns across 7 bases. This CDR3 contains 13 residues. J lost 16 bases, V lost 2 bases, and 11 bases had no gene match. Germline assignment: CDR1 SNHLY and CDR2 FYNNEI. As DNA, the CDR3 is TGTGCCAGCAGTGAATCGGCTAGCGGAGCCCATTTCTTC. This translates into CASSESASGAHFF.

This chain connects TRBV29-1 to TRBJ1-2, with D perhaps matching TRBD1 (6 bases). CDR1 and CDR2 (germline): SQVTM, ANQGSEA. Trimming stripped 7 bases from V and 3 bases from J, with 21 bases between. The length of the CDR3 is 15 residues. CDR3 loop: CSGWGAGVKDYGYTF. As DNA, the CDR3 is TGCAGCGGATGGGGGGCAGGGGTGAAGGACTATGGCTACACCTTC.

The V call is TRBV5-1, the J call TRBJ2-1; 7 bases agree with TRBD1. CDR1 and CDR2 from the germline V gene are SGHRS and YFSETQ. The CDR3 is made up of 15 amino acids. V gave up 2 bases and J gave up 6 bases; unmatched junction bases: 8. CDR3 residues: CASSFPGTVGNEQFF. In nucleotides, the CDR3 is TGCGCCAGCAGCTTTCCCGGGACAGTAGGCAATGAGCAGTTCTTC.

The V and J genes are TRBV7-9 and TRBJ2-5, with 8 bases identical to TRBD2. The CDR3 extends over 13 amino acids. The junction had 3 bases not matched to a gene; V was cut back by 4 bases and J by 5 bases. Germline CDR1 SEHNR, CDR2 FQNEAQ (reference sequence). The CDR3, as DNA: TGTGCCAGCAGCTCGGGACTAGTGGAGACCCAGTACTTC. This gives the protein CASSSGLVETQYF.

This chain connects TRBV25-1 to TRBJ2-3, with TRBD2 identical over 7 bases. The J segment lost 6 bases and the V segment lost 7 bases, leaving 16 bases of the junction unmatched. The CDR3 is 16 amino acids. Germline lookup yields CDR1 MGHDK and CDR2 SYGVNS. The CDR3 spells CASTRRGTGGKDTQYF. In DNA form, the CDR3 reads TGTGCCAGCACCCGGCGGGGGACGGGAGGAAAGGATACGCAGTATTTT.

The rearrangement joins TRBV19 to TRBJ2-1; 8 bases are shared with TRBD1. The CDR3 loop spans 16 amino acids. The junction had 6 bases not matched to a gene; V was cut back by 1 base and J by 4 bases. CDR1 and CDR2 from the germline V gene are LNHDA and SQIVND (reference sequence). The CDR3 DNA reads as TGTGCCAGTAGTATAGCAGGGGACAGGAGATACAATGAGCAGTTCTTC. Encoded protein: CASSIAGDRRYNEQFF.

The CDR3 DNA reads as TGTGCCTGGACCAACCGGGACAGAAAGTACCAAGAGACCCAGTACTTC. Its translation: CAWTNRDRKYQETQYF. V and J are TRBV30 and TRBJ2-5; 7 bases match TRBD1. J gave up 0 bases and V 4 bases, and 11 bases lay outside the gene matches. The CDR3 loop spans 16 amino acids. Germline assignment: CDR1 GTSNPN and CDR2 SVGIG (reference sequence).

V and J are TRBV10-3 and TRBJ2-4; 7 positions agree with TRBD1. Germline V gene sequence: CDR1 ENHRY, CDR2 SYGVKD. CDR3 length: 18 amino acids. V lost 0 bases, J lost 3 bases, and 11 bases stayed unmatched. The CDR3, as DNA: TGTGCCATCAGTGAGTCGTGGACCAGGGGGTCTGACAAAAACATTCAGTACTTC. It codes for CAISESWTRGSDKNIQYF.

The chain joins TRBV10-3 to TRBJ1-5; TRBD1 is a possible D gene (6 bases). The V end was cut by 8 bases, the J end by 5 bases, with 16 bases between. The CDR3 loop spans 14 amino acids. Looked up from germline, CDR1 is ENHRY and CDR2 is SYGVKD. The CDR3 loop is CAIRTPGEDQPQHF. The CDR3 coding sequence is TGTGCCATCCGGACCCCAGGGGAGGATCAGCCCCAGCATTTT.

The CDR3 DNA reads as TGTGCCAGCAGCTTAGACCTCTTGGCGGGATCTAGCACAGATACGCAGTATTTT. Amino acids: CASSLDLLAGSSTDTQYF. The chain has TRBV7-2 and TRBJ2-3, with D perhaps matching TRBD2 (6 bases). This CDR3 has 18 amino acids. Trimming shortened V by 1 base and J by 0 bases, and 17 bases separated the two germline ends. Germline lookup yields CDR1 SGHTA and CDR2 FQGNSA.

This clone was observed a single time. The rearrangement joins TRBV27 to TRBJ1-1; 8 bases match TRBD1. The V gene's germline CDR1 is MNHEY and CDR2 SMNVEV (reference sequence). The CDR3 extends over 14 amino acids. V was pared by 9 bases and J by 0 bases, with 6 bases of the junction left unmatched. The CDR3 bases are TGTGCCAGTCAGACAGGGGCGGTGAACACTGAAGCTTTCTTT. This codes for CASQTGAVNTEAFF.

The V and J genes are TRBV29-1 and TRBJ2-5, with 7 bases lining up with TRBD2. CDR1 is SQVTM and CDR2 is ANQGSEA in the germline V gene. With 0 bases clipped from V and 4 bases from J, the junction kept 2 bases outside the gene matches. This CDR3 contains 13 residues. The CDR3 here is CSVEDGRGETQYF. The CDR3 DNA follows: TGCAGCGTTGAAGATGGGAGGGGAGAGACCCAGTACTTC. Full variable domain (rest looked up from reference TRBV29-1 and TRBJ2-5): SAVISQKPSRDICQRGTSLTIQCQVDSQVTMMFWYRQQPGQSLTLIATANQGSEATYESGFVIDKFPISRPNLTFSTLTVSNMSPEDSSIYLCSVEDGRGETQYFGPGTRLLVL.

The CDR3 sequence: CASISASTSAVYEQYF. In DNA form, the CDR3 reads TGTGCCAGCATCTCCGCGTCGACTAGCGCAGTCTACGAGCAGTACTTC. J is TRBJ2-7 and V is TRBV28, with TRBD2 matching 8 bases. The CDR3 length is 16 residues. The V and J ends lost 7 bases and 3 bases, in that order; junction bases with no gene match: 14. Germline values: CDR1 MDHEN, CDR2 SYDVKM.

This clone was seen just once. This sequence joins TRBV4-1 and TRBJ2-7, with TRBD1 matching over 9 bases. From germline, CDR1 is MGHRA and CDR2 YSYEKL. J gave up 3 bases and V 2 bases, and 2 bases lay outside the gene matches. The CDR3 contains 14 residues. CDR3 sequence (DNA): TGCGCCAGCAGCCAAAGGGACAGGGTCTACGAGCAGTACTTC. Encoded protein: CASSQRDRVYEQYF.

This rearrangement joins TRBV15 to TRBJ2-4; 8 nucleotides match TRBD2. Germline CDR1 LNHNV, CDR2 YYDKDF (reference sequence). After removal of 0 bases from V and 5 bases from J, the junction contained 6 bases not matched to a gene. CDR3 size: 16 residues. The CDR3 DNA is TGTGCCACCAGCAGAGAAGGTGTTAGCGGGGAAAACATTCAGTACTTC. Residues: CATSREGVSGENIQYF.

The chain is built from TRBV5-1 and TRBJ2-3; tentative D call: TRBD2 (6 bases). Germline CDR1 reads SGHRS; CDR2 reads YFSETQ. The CDR3 has 19 residues. V shed 3 bases and J shed 6 bases, with 29 bases lying between them. The CDR3 bases are TGCGCCAGCAGCTCCGGACTAATGGGAATGGCAGCTGAATTGGATACGCAGTATTTT. Its translation: CASSSGLMGMAAELDTQYF. The whole variable domain, filled in from reference TRBV5-1 and TRBJ2-3, reads KAGVTQTPRYLIKTRGQQVTLSCSPISGHRSVSWYQQTPGQGLQFLFEYFSETQRNKGNFPGRFSGRQFSNSRSEMNVSTLELGDSALYLCASSSGLMGMAAELDTQYFGPGTRLTVL.

The V and J genes are TRBV28 and TRBJ2-5; the match to TRBD2 covers 10 bases. The CDR3 is 19 amino acids. V shed 6 bases and J 0 bases; nucleotides not matched to a gene: 16. Germline V gene sequence: CDR1 MDHEN, CDR2 SYDVKM. The CDR3 spells CASSQPRVAGGPYQETQYF. CDR3 sequence (DNA): TGTGCCAGCAGCCAGCCTCGTGTAGCGGGAGGCCCGTACCAAGAGACCCAGTACTTC.

For the CDR3, the DNA is TGTGCCAGCAGCCGTACGGGACAGGGGACGAAGACTGAAGCTTTCTTT. This codes for CASSRTGQGTKTEAFF. V gene TRBV7-9 combines with J gene TRBJ1-1, with 10 nucleotides matching TRBD1. Trimming took 5 bases from V and 5 from J; bases not matched to a gene: 11. This CDR3 is built from 16 residues. CDR1 SEHNR and CDR2 FQNEAQ come from the germline V gene (reference sequence).

This clone appeared once. The chain couples TRBV13 to TRBJ2-7; TRBD2 aligns across 7 bases. The trim removed 3 bases at V and 8 bases at J, leaving 10 bases unmatched. The germline V gene has CDR1 PRHDT and CDR2 FYEKMQ (reference sequence). The CDR3 contains 14 residues. DNA for the CDR3: TGTGCCAGCAGCTTGAGTAGCGGGCCCTCGAAGCAGTACTTC. Protein sequence: CASSLSSGPSKQYF.

Remarks on this clone: The same CDR3 arises from other DNA sequences in this sample as well. The chain combines TRBV27 with TRBJ2-7, with 7 bases aligning to TRBD1. Looked up from germline, CDR1 is MNHEY and CDR2 is SMNVEV (reference sequence). The CDR3 runs to 13 residues. J lost 2 bases, V lost 4 bases, and 2 bases had no gene match. CDR3 nucleotides: TGTGCCAGCAGTTATAGGGGGCCCTACGAGCAGTACTTC. Encoded protein: CASSYRGPYEQYF.